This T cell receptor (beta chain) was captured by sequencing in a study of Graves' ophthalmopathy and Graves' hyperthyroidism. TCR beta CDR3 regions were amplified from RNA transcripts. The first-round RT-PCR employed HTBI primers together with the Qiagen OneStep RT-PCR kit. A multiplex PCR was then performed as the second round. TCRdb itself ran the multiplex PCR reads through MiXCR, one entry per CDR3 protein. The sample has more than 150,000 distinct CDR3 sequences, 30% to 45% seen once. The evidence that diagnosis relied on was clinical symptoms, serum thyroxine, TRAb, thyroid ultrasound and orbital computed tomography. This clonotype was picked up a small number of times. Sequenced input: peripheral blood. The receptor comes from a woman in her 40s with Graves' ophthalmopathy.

In DNA, the CDR3 is TGTGCCAGCACCTCCCCAGGGTCTAATTCACCCCTCCACTTT. Protein: CASTSPGSNSPLHF. The chain recombines TRBV27 with TRBJ1-6, with a weak D call TRBD1 (5 bases). Germline loops: CDR1 MNHEY, CDR2 SMNVEV (reference sequence). V shed 7 bases and J shed 6 bases, with 13 bases lying between them. The CDR3 runs to 14 residues.